This T cell receptor beta chain derives from a study of blood T cell repertoires in COVID-19. On the study more broadly: Specimens from acute and convalescent COVID-19 originated in the United States, Italy and Spain. PBMCs, B-cell-depleted T cells, or T cells provided the cDNA or gDNA that made up the material.

Under the authors' procedure: Cell counts per sample came from amplifying reference gene primers. Produced via immunoSEQ multiplex PCR; TCRdb's table is partial and in-frame only. That table supplies the V and J calls and clone size; D and trimming were determined from the DNA. The sample has tens of thousands of clones, 88% seen once; the top ten hold roughly 8.4%. With 3 bases clipped from V and 5 bases from J, the junction kept 5 bases outside the gene matches. Germline CDR1 is LNHDA and CDR2 is SQIVND (reference sequence). The CDR3 consists of 14 residues. This receptor was identified in a man between 60 and 75 years old with active COVID-19. The V and J genes are TRBV19 and TRBJ2-5, with 8 bases that match TRBD1. The source material was peripheral blood. CDR3 DNA sequence: TGTGCCAGTAGTATCCCAGGGGGCGAGGAGACCCAGTACTTC. This sequence encodes CASSIPGGEETQYF. The entire variable domain, with the rest obtained from reference TRBV19 and TRBJ2-5, is as follows: DGGITQSPKYLFRKEGQNVTLSCEQNLNHDAMYWYRQDPGQGLRLIYYSQIVNDFQKGDIAEGYSVSREKKESFPLTVTSAQKNPTAFYLCASSIPGGEETQYFGPGTRLLVL.